A single sample gave rise to the 12 T cell receptor beta chains below, sequenced in a study of shared clonotypes between healthy human individuals (dated by TCRdb to about 2020). The library relied on the immunoSEQ multiplex PCR assay. TCRdb holds this immuneACCESS table with in-frame rearrangements only. Some clones are missing; in checked studies, unresolved V genes explain under half, and the rest has no known cause. Here the sample has fewer than 1.6 million clones; about 98.5% occur a single time. Of the sample, about 0.4% falls within the top ten clones. Sequenced input: naive CD4+ T cells sorted from blood. Sample cell subset or site, as interpreted from the label and publication: CD45RA+ positively selected. The receptors come from a man aged 25-45 years in good health.

In regard to this clone: This sample also contains other DNA sequences that code for the same CDR3. The rearrangement uses TRBV5-1 and TRBJ1-4; 7 bases are shared with TRBD1. J gave up 8 bases and V 0 bases, and 4 bases lay outside the gene matches. CDR3 length: 14 residues. The germline V gene has CDR1 SGHRS and CDR2 YFSETQ. The CDR3 sequence is CASSLDRGREKLFF. The CDR3 nucleotides are TGCGCCAGCAGCTTGGACAGGGGTCGGGAAAAACTGTTTTTT. Full variable domain (outside the CDR3, taken from reference TRBV5-1 and TRBJ1-4): KAGVTQTPRYLIKTRGQQVTLSCSPISGHRSVSWYQQTPGQGLQFLFEYFSETQRNKGNFPGRFSGRQFSNSRSEMNVSTLELGDSALYLCASSLDRGREKLFFGSGTQLSVL.

Points on this clone: This sample includes further DNA sequences coding for the same CDR3. The chain carries TRBV9 and TRBJ2-5, with 11 bases matching TRBD2. The J segment lost 5 bases and the V segment lost 0 bases, leaving 6 bases of the junction unmatched. Germline V lookup: CDR1 SGDLS, CDR2 YYNGEE. The CDR3 runs 16 residues. CDR3 sequence (DNA): TGTGCCAGCAGCGTAGGGTTAGCGGGAGGGTTGGAGACCCAGTACTTC. Encoded protein: CASSVGLAGGLETQYF.

The rearrangement links TRBV9 to TRBJ2-3; 11 positions agree with TRBD1. Germline values: CDR1 SGDLS, CDR2 YYNGEE. This CDR3 comprises 14 residues. The junction had 5 bases not matched to a gene; V was cut back by 8 bases and J by 3 bases. The DNA of the CDR3 is TGTGCCAGTGCCAGGGACAGGGGGACAGATACGCAGTATTTT. As protein: CASARDRGTDTQYF.

This clone is a singleton in its sample. The rearrangement links TRBV25-1 to TRBJ2-5; a weak D match, TRBD1 (6 bases). V was pared by 4 bases and J by 5 bases, with 11 bases between. The CDR3 has 13 amino acids. In germline, CDR1 is MGHDK, CDR2 SYGVNS. The CDR3 protein is CASSATGLETQYF. The CDR3 DNA follows: TGTGCCAGCAGTGCCACAGGGCTGGAGACCCAGTACTTC.

The gene calls are TRBV6-6 and TRBJ2-7, with 10 bases lining up with TRBD1. This CDR3 contains 16 residues. With V trimmed by 2 bases and J by 4 bases, 8 bases remained unmatched. The germline gives CDR1 MNHNY, CDR2 SVGAGI (reference sequence). The CDR3 reads CASSYPGDRGAYEQYF. CDR3 DNA sequence: TGTGCCAGCAGTTACCCGGGGGACAGGGGAGCATACGAGCAGTACTTC.

This chain connects TRBV18 to TRBJ2-3, with D perhaps matching TRBD1 (5 bases). V lost 4 bases, J lost 4 bases, and 9 bases lay in between. This CDR3 comprises 13 residues. Germline-derived CDR1 and CDR2 are KGHSH and LQKENI. Here the CDR3 reads CASSQARADTQYF. CDR3 nucleotides: TGTGCCAGCTCACAGGCCAGGGCAGATACGCAGTATTTT.

The rearrangement links TRBV6-5 to TRBJ2-7; TRBD2 aligns across 8 bases. Germline assignment: CDR1 MNHEY and CDR2 SVGAGI. CDR3 length equals 15 residues. Trimming took 4 bases from V and 2 from J; bases not matched to a gene: 7. The DNA of the CDR3 is TGTGCCAGCAGTTGGTCGACTAGCGTTGCCTACGAGCAGTACTTC. Translated, it gives CASSWSTSVAYEQYF.

The table lists this clone with a count of one. V and J are TRBV7-9 and TRBJ2-7; 8 bases fit TRBD1. Germline CDR1 reads SEHNR; CDR2 reads FQNEAQ (reference sequence). V shed 1 base and J 5 bases; nucleotides not matched to a gene: 7. The CDR3 length is 15 residues. CDR3 coding DNA: TGTGCCAGCAGCTTAGGTCGGACAGGGATCAACGAGCAGTACTTC. Residues: CASSLGRTGINEQYF.

CDR3 in DNA: TGTGCCAGCAGCTTAGGGGCCTCAGGAACTAATGAAAAACTGTTTTTT. Translated: CASSLGASGTNEKLFF. The J gene is TRBJ1-4, the V gene TRBV11-2; D not resolved. This CDR3 is built from 16 residues. V was trimmed by 1 base and J by 1 base, leaving 10 bases between them. Germline V gene data show CDR1 as SGHAT and CDR2 as FQNNGV.

In the case of this clone: At the DNA level, this CDR3 is encoded by other sequences in the same sample as well. The rearrangement joins TRBV6-5 to TRBJ1-5, with no clear D. The V gene lost 2 bases and the J gene lost 7 bases, with 9 bases spanning the gap. The germline gives CDR1 MNHEY, CDR2 SVGAGI. The CDR3 has 13 amino acids. DNA for the CDR3: TGTGCCAGCAGTTACGCAGGAAACCAGCCCCAGCATTTT. This translates into CASSYAGNQPQHF.

The chain uses TRBV28 and TRBJ2-5, with 7 bases identical to TRBD1. V lost 5 bases to trimming and J lost 5 bases; unmatched junction nucleotides: 8. Per germline, CDR1 MDHEN and CDR2 SYDVKM. The CDR3 has 14 residues. Here the CDR3 reads CASSPRQGWETQYF. Written as DNA, the CDR3 is TGTGCCAGCAGTCCGAGACAGGGCTGGGAGACCCAGTACTTC.

The gene calls are TRBV9 and TRBJ1-1; 7 nucleotides align to TRBD1. CDR1 and CDR2 (germline): SGDLS, YYNGEE. V lost 5 bases to trimming and J lost 5 bases; unmatched junction nucleotides: 6. The CDR3 consists of 13 residues. The CDR3 is CASSRQGWTEAFF. The DNA for the CDR3 is TGTGCCAGCAGTCGACAGGGATGGACTGAAGCTTTCTTT.